These T cell receptor beta chains were read from a single sample in a study of blood T cell repertoires in COVID-19. The method was immunoSEQ multiplex PCR; TCRdb's version includes in-frame clones alone and lacks a portion of them. The sample carries a few hundred thousand clones, around 84% recorded once. Sequencing was done on a sample of peripheral blood. These receptor sequences come from a woman older than 75 with active or convalescent COVID-19. CDR3s include the opening cysteine and the closing phenylalanine or tryptophan. Not every row has a clone size; where given, it reads once, few, many or a size class.

V gene,J gene,clone size,CDR3 length,CDR3 protein
TRBV9,TRBJ1-3,NA,16,CASSVTTGKSGNTIYF
TRBV6-1,TRBJ1-2,NA,14,CASSESWENYGYTF
TRBV7-8,TRBJ2-5,NA,16,CASSQSTRGGQETQYF
TRBV5-1,TRBJ2-3,NA,15,CASSFRQGPGNTQYF
TRBV5-1,TRBJ1-2,NA,16,CASSSLPGQGGYGYTF
TRBV9,TRBJ2-3,NA,16,CASSLSLAGGGDTQYF
TRBV30,TRBJ2-4,NA,13,CAWSVQGGNIQYF
TRBV6-6,TRBJ2-7,NA,15,CASSKGYGTTYEQYF
TRBV18,TRBJ1-6,NA,17,CASSPRQGTGIDSPLHF
TRBV18,TRBJ2-1,NA,15,CASSPPRGGLDEQFF
TRBV6-5,TRBJ2-5,NA,15,CASSQRQGLQETQYF
TRBV30,TRBJ1-2,NA,14,CAWTQSRVGYGYTF
TRBV18,TRBJ2-5,NA,13,CASSQSSQETQYF
TRBV5-6,TRBJ2-7,NA,15,CASSLGVTGTYEQYF
TRBV27,TRBJ1-5,few,15,CASSLIRAGNQPQHF
TRBV27,TRBJ2-3,NA,19,CASRKLDRGFFSVPDTQYF
TRBV7-2,TRBJ1-4,NA,15,CASSYRGTGGEKLFF
TRBV12-3/TRBV12-4,TRBJ1-2,NA,12,CASSLTGHGYTF
TRBV6-1,TRBJ2-2,once,15,CASSERQGNTGELFF
TRBV11-2,TRBJ2-7,NA,12,CASSPQGHEQYF
TRBV28,TRBJ1-3,NA,15,CASSLGGSSGNTIYF
TRBV5-4,TRBJ2-7,NA,14,CASSLEGASLEQYF
TRBV6-5,TRBJ2-7,NA,16,CASSSAGSGPPYEQYF
TRBV6-2/TRBV6-3,TRBJ2-5,NA,17,CASSYPRLAGGGETQYF
TRBV10-3,TRBJ2-6,few,14,CATKATSGANVLTF
TRBV6-2/TRBV6-3,TRBJ2-2,few,18,CASSYGVGAPAGTGELFF
TRBV5-1,TRBJ1-6,NA,17,CASSGTGTGVTNSPLHF
TRBV9,TRBJ2-3,once,17,CASSPGLAGGWTDTQYF
TRBV7-9,TRBJ1-1,NA,14,CASSNTGVDTEAFF
TRBV10-3,TRBJ1-4,NA,14,CAISDSTGNEKLFF
TRBV23-1,TRBJ2-7,NA,16,CASSLQLLAGRHEQYF
TRBV27,TRBJ2-7,NA,15,CASSPSGRLSYEQYF
TRBV27,TRBJ1-1,NA,14,CASSFRGMNTEAFF
TRBV9,TRBJ2-1,NA,14,CASRAGERVGEQFF
TRBV12-3/TRBV12-4,TRBJ2-7,NA,12,CASSFYSGEQYF
TRBV5-4,TRBJ2-1,NA,12,CASSLYLGEQFF
TRBV7-6,TRBJ1-6,NA,14,CASSLRGGNSPLHF
TRBV16,TRBJ2-7,NA,17,CASSQSIGQGARYEQYF
TRBV10-3,TRBJ2-1,NA,15,CAISVVSNSYNEQFF
TRBV6-1,TRBJ2-1,NA,17,CASSEGGLAGVIDEQFF
TRBV7-2,TRBJ2-3,NA,17,CASSFKRGGFFTDTQYF
TRBV2,TRBJ1-5,NA,14,CASSGQGAEQPQHF
TRBV19,TRBJ2-5,once,15,CASSIDQPGEETQYF
TRBV29-1,TRBJ2-1,NA,15,CSVEELAGVDNEQFF
TRBV29-1,TRBJ2-1,NA,16,CSVEAPFITSDNEQFF
TRBV7-8,TRBJ2-5,NA,14,CASNSRGGGETQYF